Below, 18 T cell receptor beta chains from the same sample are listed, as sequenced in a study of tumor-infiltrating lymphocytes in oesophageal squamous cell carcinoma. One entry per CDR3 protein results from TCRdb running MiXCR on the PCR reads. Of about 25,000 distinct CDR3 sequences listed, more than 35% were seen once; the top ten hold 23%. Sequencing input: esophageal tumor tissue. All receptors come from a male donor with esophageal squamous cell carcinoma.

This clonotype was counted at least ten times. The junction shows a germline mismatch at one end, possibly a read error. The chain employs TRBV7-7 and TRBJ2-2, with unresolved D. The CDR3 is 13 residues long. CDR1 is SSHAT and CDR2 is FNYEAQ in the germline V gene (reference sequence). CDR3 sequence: CASSPQSSGELFF. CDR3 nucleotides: TGTGCTAGCAGCCCACAGTCATCCGGGGAGCTGTTTTTT.

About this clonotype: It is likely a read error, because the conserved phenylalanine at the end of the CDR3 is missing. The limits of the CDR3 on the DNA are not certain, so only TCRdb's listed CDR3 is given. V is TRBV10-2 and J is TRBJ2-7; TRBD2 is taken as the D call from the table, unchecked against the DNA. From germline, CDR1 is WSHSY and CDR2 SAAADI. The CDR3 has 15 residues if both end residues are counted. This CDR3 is CASSVGGIYGYTFGS.

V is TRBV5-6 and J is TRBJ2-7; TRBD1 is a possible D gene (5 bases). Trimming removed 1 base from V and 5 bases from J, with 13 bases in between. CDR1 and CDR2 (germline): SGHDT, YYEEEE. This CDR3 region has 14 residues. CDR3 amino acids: CASSLRGRVHEQYF. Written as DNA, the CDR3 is TGTGCCAGCAGCTTGAGGGGCAGGGTACACGAGCAGTACTTC.

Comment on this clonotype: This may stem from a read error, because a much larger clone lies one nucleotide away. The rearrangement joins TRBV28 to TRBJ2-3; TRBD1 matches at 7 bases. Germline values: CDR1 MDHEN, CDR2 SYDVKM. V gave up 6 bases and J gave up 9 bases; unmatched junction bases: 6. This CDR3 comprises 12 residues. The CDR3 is CASRLTGWTQYF. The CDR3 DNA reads TGTGCCAGCAGGCTGACAGGGTGGACGCAGTATTTT.

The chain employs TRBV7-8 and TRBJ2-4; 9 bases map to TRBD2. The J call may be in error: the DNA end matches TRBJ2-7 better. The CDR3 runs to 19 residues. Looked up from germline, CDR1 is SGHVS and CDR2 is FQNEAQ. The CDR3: CASSLGELWGSGRKGEQYF. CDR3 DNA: TGTGCCAGCAGCTTAGGGGAACTCTGGGGTAGCGGGAGAAAGGGCGAGCAGTACTTC.

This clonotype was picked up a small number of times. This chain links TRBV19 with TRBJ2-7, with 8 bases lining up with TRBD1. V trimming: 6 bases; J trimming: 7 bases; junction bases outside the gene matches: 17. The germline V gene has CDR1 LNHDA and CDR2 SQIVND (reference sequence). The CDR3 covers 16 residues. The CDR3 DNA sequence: TGTGCCAGTAGCCCCCCGGACAGGGCTTTATTCTATGAGCAGTACTTC. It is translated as CASSPPDRALFYEQYF.

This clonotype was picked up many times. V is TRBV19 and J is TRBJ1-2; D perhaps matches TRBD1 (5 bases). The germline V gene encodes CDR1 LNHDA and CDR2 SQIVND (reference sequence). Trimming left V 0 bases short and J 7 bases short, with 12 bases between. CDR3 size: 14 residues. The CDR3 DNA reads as TGTGCCAGTAGTATAGATCCGACAGATCCTGGCTACACCTTC. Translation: CASSIDPTDPGYTF. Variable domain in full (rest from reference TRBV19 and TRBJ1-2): DGGITQSPKYLFRKEGQNVTLSCEQNLNHDAMYWYRQDPGQGLRLIYYSQIVNDFQKGDIAEGYSVSREKKESFPLTVTSAQKNPTAFYLCASSIDPTDPGYTFGSGTRLTVV.

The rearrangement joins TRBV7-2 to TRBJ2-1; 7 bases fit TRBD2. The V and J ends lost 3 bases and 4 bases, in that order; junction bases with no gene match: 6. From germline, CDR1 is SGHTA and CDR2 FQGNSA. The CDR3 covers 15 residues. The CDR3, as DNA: TGTGCCAGCAGCTTCGGGCTAGCGGAATACAATGAGCAGTTCTTC. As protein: CASSFGLAEYNEQFF. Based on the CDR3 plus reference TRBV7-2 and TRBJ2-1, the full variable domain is GAGVSQSPSNKVTEKGKDVELRCDPISGHTALYWYRQSLGQGLEFLIYFQGNSAPDKSGLPSDRFSAERTGGSVSTLTIQRTQQEDSAVYLCASSFGLAEYNEQFFGPGTRLTVL.

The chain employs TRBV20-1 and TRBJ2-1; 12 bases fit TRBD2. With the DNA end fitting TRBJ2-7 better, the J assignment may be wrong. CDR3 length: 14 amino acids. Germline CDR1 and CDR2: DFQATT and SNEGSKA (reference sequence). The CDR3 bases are TGCAGTGCCTGGACTAGCGGGGACTCCTACGAGCAGTACTTC. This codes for CSAWTSGDSYEQYF.

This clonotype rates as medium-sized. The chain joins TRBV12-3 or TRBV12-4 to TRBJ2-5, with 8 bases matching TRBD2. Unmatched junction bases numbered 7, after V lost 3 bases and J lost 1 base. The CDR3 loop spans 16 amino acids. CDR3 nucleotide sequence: TGTGCCAGCAGTTTTAATCGAGCGGGGGCCCAAGAGACCCAGTACTTC. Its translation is CASSFNRAGAQETQYF.

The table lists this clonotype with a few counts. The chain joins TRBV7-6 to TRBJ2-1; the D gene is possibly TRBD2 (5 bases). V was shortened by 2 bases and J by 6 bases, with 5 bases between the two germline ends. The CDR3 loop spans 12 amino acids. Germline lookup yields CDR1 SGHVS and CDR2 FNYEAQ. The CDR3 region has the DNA TGTGCCAGCAGCTTAAGCGGCAATGAGCAGTTCTTC. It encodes CASSLSGNEQFF.

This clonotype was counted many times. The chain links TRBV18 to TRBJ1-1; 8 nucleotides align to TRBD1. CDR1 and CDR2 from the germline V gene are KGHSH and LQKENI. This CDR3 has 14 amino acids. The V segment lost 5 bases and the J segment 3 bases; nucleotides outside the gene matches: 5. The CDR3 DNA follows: TGTGCCAGCTCAGCCGACAGGGGCGACACTGAAGCTTTCTTT. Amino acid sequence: CASSADRGDTEAFF.

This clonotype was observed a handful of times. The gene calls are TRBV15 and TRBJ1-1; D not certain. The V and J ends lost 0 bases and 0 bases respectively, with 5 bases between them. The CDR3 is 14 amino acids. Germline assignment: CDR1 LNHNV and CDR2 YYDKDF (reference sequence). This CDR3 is CATSRDQMNTEAFF. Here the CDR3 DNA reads TGTGCCACCAGCAGAGATCAGATGAACACTGAAGCTTTCTTT.

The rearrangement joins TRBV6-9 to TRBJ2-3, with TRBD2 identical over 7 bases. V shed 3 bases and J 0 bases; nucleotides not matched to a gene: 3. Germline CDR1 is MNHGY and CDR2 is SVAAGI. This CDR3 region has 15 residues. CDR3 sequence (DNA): TGTGCCAGCAGTTACGCGCGGGAGAGCACAGATACGCAGTATTTT. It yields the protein CASSYARESTDTQYF.

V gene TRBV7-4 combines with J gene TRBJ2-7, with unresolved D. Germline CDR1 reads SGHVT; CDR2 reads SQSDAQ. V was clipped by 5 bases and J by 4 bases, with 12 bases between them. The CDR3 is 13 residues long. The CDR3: CASSPMGNYEQYF. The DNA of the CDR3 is TGTGCCAGCAGCCCCATGGGTAATTACGAGCAGTACTTC.

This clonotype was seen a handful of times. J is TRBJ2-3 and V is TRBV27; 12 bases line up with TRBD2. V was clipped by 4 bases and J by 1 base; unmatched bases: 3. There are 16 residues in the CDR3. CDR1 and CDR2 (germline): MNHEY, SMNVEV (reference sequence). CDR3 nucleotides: TGTGCCAGCAGTTCCCGACTAGCGGGAGGCACAGATACGCAGTATTTT. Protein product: CASSSRLAGGTDTQYF.

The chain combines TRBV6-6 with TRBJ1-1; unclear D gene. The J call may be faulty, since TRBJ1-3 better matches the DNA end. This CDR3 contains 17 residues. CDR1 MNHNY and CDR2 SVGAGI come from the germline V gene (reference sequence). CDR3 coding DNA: TGTGCCAGCAGTGCACCACGTACCCGTTTCTCTGGAAACACCATATATTTT. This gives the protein CASSAPRTRFSGNTIYF.

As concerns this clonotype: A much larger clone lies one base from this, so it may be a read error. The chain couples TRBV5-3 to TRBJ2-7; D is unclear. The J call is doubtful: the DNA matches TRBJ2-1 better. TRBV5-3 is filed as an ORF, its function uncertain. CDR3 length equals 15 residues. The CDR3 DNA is TGTGCCAGAAGCTTGGACCAGCTCAACTCCTACGAGCAGTTCTTC. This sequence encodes CARSLDQLNSYEQFF.